This T cell receptor beta chain derives from a study of blood T cell repertoires in COVID-19. Study information: COVID-19 samples collected from the United States, Italy and Spain covered acute and convalescent phases. Sample material is recorded as cDNA or gDNA derived from T cells, B-cell-depleted T cells, or PBMCs.

In its sample, this clone was seen a few times. Per the original methods: Amplification of reference gene primers provided the estimated nucleated cell counts. Profiled with immunoSEQ multiplex PCR; TCRdb holds only in-frame clones, not every one. For V, J and clone size, that table is used; D and trimming come from the DNA. The sample carries about 56,000 clones, around 90% recorded once. Material for sequencing was peripheral blood. The TCR was taken from a human donor in a cohort sampled during active COVID-19.

The CDR3 loop is CASRRGQAQPQHF. The CDR3 coding sequence is TGTGCCAGCAGAAGGGGTCAGGCTCAGCCCCAGCATTTT. The chain carries TRBV6-5 and TRBJ1-5; maybe TRBD1 (5 bases). The V end lost 6 bases, the J end lost 6 bases, and 12 bases lay between the germline ends. The germline CDR1 and CDR2 sequences are MNHEY and SVGAGI. This CDR3 spans 13 amino acids.